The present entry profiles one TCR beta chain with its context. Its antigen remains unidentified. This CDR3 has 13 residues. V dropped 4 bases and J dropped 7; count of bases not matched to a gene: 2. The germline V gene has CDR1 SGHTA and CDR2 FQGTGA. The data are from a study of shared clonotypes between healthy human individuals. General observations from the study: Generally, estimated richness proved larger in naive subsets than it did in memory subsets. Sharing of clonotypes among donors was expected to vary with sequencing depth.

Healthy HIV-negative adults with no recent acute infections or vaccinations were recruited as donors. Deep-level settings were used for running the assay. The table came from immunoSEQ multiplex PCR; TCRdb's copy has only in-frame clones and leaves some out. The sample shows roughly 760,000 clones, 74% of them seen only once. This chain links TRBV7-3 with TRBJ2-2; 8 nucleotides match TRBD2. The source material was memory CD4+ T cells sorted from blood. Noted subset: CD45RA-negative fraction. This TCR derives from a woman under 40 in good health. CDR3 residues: CASSWREDGELFF. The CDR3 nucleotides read TGTGCCAGCAGCTGGCGGGAGGACGGGGAGCTGTTTTTT.